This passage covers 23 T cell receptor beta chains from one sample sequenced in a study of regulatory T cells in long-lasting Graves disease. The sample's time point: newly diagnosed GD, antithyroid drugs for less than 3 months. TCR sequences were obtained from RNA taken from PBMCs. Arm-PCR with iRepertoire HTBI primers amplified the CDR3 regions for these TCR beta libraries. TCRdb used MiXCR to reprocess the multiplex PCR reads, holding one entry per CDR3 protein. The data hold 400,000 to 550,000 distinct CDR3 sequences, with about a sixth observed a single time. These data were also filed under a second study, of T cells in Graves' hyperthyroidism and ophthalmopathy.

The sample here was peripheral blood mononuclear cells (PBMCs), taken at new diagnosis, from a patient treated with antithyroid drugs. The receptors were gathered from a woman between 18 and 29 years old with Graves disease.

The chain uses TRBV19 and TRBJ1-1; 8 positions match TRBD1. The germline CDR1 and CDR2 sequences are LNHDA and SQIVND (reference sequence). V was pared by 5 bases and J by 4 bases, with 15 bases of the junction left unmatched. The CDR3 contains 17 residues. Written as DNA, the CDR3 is TGTGCCAGTAGTCTTCGGACAGGGCCCCTACTGGGCACTGAAGCTTTCTTT. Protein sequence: CASSLRTGPLLGTEAFF.

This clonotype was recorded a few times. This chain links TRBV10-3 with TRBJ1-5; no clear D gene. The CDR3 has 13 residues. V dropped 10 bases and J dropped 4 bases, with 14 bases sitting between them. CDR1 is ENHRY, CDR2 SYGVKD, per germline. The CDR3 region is CASATAQNQPQHF. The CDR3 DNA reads TGTGCCAGCGCTACAGCGCAGAATCAGCCCCAGCATTTT.

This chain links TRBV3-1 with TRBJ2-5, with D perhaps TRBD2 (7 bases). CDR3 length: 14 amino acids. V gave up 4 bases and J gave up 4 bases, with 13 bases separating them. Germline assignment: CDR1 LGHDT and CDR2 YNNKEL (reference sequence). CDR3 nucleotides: TGTGCCAGCAGCCCGGGGGGCGGGCTAGAGACCCAGTACTTC. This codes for CASSPGGGLETQYF.

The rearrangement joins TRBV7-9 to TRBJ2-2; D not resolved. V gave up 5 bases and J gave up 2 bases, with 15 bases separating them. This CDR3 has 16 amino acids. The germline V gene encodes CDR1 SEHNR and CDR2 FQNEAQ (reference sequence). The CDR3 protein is CASSHTDAANTGELFF. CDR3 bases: TGTGCCAGCAGCCACACGGATGCAGCCAACACCGGGGAGCTGTTTTTT.

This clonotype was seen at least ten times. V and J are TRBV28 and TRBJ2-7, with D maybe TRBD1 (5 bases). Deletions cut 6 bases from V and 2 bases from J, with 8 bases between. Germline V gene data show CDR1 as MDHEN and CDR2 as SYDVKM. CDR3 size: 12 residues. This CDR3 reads CASSRTTYEQYF. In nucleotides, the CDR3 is TGTGCCAGCAGCCGGACAACCTACGAGCAGTACTTC.

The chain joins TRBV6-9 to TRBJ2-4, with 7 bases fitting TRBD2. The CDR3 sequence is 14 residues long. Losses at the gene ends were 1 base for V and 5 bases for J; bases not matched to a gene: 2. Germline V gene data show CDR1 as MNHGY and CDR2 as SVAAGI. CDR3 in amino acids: CASSYLGGENIQYF. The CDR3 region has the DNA TGTGCCAGCAGTTATTTGGGGGGGGAAAACATTCAGTACTTC.

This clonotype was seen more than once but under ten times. The CDR3 DNA reads as TGTGCCAGCCTTCCGGGACACAACTACAATGAGCAGTTCTTC. Its protein product is CASLPGHNYNEQFF. This chain uses TRBV28 with TRBJ2-1; D might be TRBD1 (6 bases). This CDR3 region has 14 residues. Per the germline V gene, CDR1 is MDHEN and CDR2 is SYDVKM. Trimming took off 8 bases at V and 3 bases at J, with 14 bases between the two ends.

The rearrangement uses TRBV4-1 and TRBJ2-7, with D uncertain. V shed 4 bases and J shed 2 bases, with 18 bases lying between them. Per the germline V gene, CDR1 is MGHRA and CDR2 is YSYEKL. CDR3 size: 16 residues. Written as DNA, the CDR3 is TGCGCCAGCAGCCTTGGGTACGTTAAGGTAACCTACGAGCAGTACTTC. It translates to CASSLGYVKVTYEQYF.

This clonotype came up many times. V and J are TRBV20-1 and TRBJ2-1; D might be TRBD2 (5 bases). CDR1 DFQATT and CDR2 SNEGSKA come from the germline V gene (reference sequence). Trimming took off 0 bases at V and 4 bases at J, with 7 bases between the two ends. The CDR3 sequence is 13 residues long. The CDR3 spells CSARDEGYNEQFF. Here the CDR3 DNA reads TGCAGTGCTAGAGATGAGGGTTACAATGAGCAGTTCTTC.

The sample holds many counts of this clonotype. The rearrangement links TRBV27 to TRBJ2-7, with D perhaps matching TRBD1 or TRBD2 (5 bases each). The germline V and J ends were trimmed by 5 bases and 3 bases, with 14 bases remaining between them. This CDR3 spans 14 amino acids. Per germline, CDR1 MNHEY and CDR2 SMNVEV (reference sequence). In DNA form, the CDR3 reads TGTGCCAGCAGTATCCGGGACGCGGGCTACGAGCAGTACTTC. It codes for CASSIRDAGYEQYF.

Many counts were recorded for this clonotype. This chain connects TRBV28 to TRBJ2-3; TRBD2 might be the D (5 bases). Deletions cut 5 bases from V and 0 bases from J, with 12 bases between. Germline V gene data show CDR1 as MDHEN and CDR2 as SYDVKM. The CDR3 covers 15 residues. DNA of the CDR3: TGTGCCAGCAGTCCGTCCGGCGGGAGCACAGATACGCAGTATTTT. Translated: CASSPSGGSTDTQYF. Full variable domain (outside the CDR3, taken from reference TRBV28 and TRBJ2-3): DVKVTQSSRYLVKRTGEKVFLECVQDMDHENMFWYRQDPGLGLRLIYFSYDVKMKEKGDIPEGYSVSREKKERFSLILESASTNQTSMYLCASSPSGGSTDTQYFGPGTRLTVL.

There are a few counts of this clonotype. The CDR3 DNA reads TGTGCCAGCAGTTTATCCGCGGGGGAGGCCTACGAGCAGTACTTC. Translating gives CASSLSAGEAYEQYF. The gene calls are TRBV27 and TRBJ2-7; 7 bases map to TRBD2. There are 15 residues in the CDR3. The ends lost 0 bases at V and 2 bases at J; junction bases unmatched: 4. From germline, CDR1 is MNHEY and CDR2 SMNVEV (reference sequence).

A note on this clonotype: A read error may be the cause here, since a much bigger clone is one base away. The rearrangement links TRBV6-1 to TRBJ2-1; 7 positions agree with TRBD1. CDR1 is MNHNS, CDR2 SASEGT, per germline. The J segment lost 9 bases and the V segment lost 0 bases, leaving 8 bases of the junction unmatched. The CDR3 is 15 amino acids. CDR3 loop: CASSEAWTGPFEQFF. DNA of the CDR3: TGTGCCAGCAGTGAAGCATGGACAGGCCCCTTTGAGCAGTTCTTC.

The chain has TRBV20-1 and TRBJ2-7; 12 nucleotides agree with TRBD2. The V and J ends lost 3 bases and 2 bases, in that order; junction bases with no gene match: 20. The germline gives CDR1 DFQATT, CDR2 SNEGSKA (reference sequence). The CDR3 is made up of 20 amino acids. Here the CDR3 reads CSASGIRGRASGRGAYEQYF. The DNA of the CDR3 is TGCAGTGCTAGTGGCATAAGGGGTCGAGCTAGCGGGAGGGGGGCCTACGAGCAGTACTTC.

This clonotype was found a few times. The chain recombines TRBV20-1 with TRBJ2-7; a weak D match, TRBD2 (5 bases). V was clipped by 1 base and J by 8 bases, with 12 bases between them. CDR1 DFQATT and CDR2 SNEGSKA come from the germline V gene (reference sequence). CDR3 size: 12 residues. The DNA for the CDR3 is TGCAGTGCTAGAGTGGGAGCTACCCAGCAGTACTTC. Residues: CSARVGATQQYF.

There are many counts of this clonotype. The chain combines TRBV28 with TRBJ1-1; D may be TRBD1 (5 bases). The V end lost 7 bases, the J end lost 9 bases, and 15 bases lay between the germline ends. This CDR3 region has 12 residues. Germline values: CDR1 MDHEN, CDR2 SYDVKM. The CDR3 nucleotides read TGTGCCAGCACGGGGCCGGGACTTAAAGCTTTCTTT. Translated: CASTGPGLKAFF.

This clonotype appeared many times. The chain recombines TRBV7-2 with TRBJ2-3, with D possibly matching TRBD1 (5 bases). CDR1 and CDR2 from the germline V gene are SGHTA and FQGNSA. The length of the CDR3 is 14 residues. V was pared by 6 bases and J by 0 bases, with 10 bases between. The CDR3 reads CASRIRASTDTQYF. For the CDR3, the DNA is TGTGCCAGCAGGATCAGGGCTAGCACAGATACGCAGTATTTT.

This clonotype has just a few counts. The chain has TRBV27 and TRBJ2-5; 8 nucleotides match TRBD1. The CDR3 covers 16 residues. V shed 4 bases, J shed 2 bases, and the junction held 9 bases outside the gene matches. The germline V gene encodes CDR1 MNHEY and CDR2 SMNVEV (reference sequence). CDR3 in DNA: TGTGCCAGCAGTTCGGACAGGGAGCGCGGTCAAGAGACCCAGTACTTC. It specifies CASSSDRERGQETQYF.

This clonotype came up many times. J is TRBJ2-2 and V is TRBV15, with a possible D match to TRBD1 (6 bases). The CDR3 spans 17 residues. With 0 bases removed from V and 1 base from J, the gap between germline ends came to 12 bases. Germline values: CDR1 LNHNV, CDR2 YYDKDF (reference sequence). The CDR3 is CATSRDLGAVNTGELFF. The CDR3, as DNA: TGTGCCACCAGCAGAGATCTGGGGGCTGTGAACACCGGGGAGCTGTTTTTT.

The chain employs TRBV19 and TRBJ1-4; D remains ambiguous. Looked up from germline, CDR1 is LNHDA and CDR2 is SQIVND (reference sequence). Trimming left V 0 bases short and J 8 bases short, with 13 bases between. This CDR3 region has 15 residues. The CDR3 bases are TGTGCCAGTAGTATAGAGAGGGTGCCGGGGGAAAAACTGTTTTTT. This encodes CASSIERVPGEKLFF.

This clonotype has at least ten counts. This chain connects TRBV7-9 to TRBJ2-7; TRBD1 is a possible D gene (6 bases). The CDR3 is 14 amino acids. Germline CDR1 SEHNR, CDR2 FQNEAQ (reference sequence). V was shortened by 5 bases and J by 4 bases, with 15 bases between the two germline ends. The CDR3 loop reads CASSITGTNYEQYF. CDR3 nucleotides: TGTGCCAGCAGCATCACCGGGACAAATTACGAGCAGTACTTC.

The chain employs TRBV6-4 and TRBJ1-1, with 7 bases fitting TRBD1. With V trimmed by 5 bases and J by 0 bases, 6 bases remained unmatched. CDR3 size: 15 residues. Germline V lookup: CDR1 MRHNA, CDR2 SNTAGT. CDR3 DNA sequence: TGTGCCAGCAGTTACAGGGGACCCATGAACACTGAAGCTTTCTTT. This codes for CASSYRGPMNTEAFF.

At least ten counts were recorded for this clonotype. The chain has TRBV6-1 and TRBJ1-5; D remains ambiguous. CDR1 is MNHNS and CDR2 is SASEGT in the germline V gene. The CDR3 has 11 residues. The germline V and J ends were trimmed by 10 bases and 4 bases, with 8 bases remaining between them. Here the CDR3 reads CANRRNQPQHF. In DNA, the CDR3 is TGTGCCAACCGTCGTAATCAGCCCCAGCATTTT.